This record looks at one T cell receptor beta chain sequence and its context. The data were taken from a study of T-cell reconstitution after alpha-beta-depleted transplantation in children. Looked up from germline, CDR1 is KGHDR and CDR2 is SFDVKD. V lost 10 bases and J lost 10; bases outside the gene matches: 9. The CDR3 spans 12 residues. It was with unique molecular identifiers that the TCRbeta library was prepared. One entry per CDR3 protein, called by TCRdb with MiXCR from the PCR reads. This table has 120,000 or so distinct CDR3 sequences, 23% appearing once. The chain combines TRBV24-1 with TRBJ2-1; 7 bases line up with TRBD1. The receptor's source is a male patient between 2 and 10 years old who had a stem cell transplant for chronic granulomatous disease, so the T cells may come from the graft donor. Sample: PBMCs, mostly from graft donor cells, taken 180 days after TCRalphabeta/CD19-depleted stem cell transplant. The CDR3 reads CATQDRRKEQFF. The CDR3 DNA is TGTGCCACACAGGACAGGCGCAAAGAGCAGTTCTTC.